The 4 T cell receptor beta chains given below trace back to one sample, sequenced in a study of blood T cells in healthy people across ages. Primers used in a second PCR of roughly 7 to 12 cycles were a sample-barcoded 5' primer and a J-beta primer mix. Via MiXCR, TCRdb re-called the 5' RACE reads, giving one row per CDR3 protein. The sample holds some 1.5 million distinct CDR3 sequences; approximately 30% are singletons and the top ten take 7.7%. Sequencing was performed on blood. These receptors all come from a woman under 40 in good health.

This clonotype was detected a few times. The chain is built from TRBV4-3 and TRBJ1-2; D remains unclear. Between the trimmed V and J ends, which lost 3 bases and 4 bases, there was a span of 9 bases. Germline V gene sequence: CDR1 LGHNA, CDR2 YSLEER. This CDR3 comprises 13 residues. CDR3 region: CASSHRSGYGYTF. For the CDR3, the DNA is TGCGCCAGCAGCCACCGTTCTGGCTATGGCTACACCTTC.

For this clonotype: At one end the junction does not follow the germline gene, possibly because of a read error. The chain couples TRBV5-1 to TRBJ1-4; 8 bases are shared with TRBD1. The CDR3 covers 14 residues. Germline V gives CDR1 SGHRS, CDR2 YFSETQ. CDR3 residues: CASSLLQGGEKRFF. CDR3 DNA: TGCGCCAGCAGCTTGCTACAGGGGGGCGAAAAACGGTTTTTT.

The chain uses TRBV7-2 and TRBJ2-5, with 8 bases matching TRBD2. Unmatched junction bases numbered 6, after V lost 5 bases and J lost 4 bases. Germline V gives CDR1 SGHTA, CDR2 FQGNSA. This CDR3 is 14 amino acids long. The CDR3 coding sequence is TGTGCCAGCAGCCGGGAAGCGGGAGTAGAGACCCAGTACTTC. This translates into CASSREAGVETQYF.

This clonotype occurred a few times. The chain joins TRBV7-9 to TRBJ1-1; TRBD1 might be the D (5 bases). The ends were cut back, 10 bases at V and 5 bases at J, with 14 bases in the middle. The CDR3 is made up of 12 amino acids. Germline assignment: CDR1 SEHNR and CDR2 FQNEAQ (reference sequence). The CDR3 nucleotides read TGTGCCATGGTGGGGGGGGATACTGAAGCTTTCTTT. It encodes CAMVGGDTEAFF.